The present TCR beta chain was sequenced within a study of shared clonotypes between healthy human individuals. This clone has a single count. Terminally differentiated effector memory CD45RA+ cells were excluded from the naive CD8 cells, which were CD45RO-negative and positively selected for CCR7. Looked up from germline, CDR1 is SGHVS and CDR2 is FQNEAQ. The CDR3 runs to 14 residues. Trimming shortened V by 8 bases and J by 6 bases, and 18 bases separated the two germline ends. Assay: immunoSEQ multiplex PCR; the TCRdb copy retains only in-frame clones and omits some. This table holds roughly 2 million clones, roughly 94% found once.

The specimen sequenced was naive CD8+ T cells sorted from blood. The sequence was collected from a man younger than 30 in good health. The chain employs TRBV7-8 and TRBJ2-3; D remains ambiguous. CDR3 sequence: CASAPPGRQDTQYF. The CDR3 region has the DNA TGTGCCAGCGCCCCCCCAGGCCGTCAGGATACGCAGTATTTT.